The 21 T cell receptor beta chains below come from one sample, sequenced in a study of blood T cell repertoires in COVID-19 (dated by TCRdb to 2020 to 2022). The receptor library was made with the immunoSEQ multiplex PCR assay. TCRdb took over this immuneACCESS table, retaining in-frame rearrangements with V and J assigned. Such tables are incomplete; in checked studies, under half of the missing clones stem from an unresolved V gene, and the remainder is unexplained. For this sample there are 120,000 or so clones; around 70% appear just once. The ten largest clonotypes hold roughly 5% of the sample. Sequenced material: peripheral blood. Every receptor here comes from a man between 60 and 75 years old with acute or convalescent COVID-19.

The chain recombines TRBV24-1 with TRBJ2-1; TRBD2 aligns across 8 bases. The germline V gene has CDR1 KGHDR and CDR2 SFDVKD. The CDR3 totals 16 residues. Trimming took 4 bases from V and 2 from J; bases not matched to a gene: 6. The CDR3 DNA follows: TGTGCCACCAGTGACCCCGGGACTAGGGCCTACAATGAGCAGTTCTTC. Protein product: CATSDPGTRAYNEQFF.

CDR3 in amino acids: CASSQFGRDSNQPQHF. The DNA of the CDR3 is TGCGCCAGCAGTCAATTCGGCAGGGATAGCAATCAGCCCCAGCATTTT. The genes are TRBV23-1 and TRBJ1-5; a possible D gene is TRBD1 (5 bases). TRBV23-1 is reported as an ORF; its role is uncertain. The CDR3 spans 16 residues. Deletions cut 1 base from V and 0 bases from J, with 10 bases between.

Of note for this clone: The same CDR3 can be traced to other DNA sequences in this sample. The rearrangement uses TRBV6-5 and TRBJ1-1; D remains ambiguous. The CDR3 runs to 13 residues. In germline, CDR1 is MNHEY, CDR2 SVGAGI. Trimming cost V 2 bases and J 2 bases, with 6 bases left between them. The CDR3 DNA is TGTGCCAGCAGTTACCAGGTCAACACTGAAGCTTTCTTT. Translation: CASSYQVNTEAFF.

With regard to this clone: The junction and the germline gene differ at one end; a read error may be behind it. The CDR3 DNA follows: TGTGCCAGCAGCTTATACGGCGGGAGGGCTCACTTC. It specifies CASSLYGGRAHF. This chain links TRBV11-2 with TRBJ2-5, with 9 bases fitting TRBD2. The CDR3 contains 12 residues. Germline V gives CDR1 SGHAT, CDR2 FQNNGV.

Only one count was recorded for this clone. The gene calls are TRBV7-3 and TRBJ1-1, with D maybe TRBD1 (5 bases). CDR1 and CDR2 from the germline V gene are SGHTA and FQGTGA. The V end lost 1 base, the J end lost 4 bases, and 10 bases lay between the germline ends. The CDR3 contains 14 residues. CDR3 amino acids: CASSLNHRGTEAFF. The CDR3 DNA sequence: TGTGCCAGCAGCTTAAATCATAGGGGCACTGAAGCTTTCTTT.

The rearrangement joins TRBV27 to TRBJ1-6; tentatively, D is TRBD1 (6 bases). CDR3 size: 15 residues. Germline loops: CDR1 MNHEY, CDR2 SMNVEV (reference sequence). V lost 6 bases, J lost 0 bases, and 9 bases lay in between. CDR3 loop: CASRTGSSYNSPLHF. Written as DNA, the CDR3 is TGTGCCAGCAGAACAGGGAGCTCCTATAATTCACCCCTCCACTTT.

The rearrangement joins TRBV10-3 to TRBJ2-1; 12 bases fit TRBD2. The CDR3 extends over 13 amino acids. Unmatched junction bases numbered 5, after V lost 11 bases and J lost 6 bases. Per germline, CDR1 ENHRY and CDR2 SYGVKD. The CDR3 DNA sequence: TGTGCCGCCGCTAGCGGGAGGGGCAATGAGCAGTTCTTC. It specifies CAAASGRGNEQFF.

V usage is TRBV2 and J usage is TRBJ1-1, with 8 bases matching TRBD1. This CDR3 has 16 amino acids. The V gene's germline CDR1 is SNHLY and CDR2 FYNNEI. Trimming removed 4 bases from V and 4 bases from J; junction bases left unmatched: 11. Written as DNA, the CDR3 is TGTGCCAGCAGTGTTGGGCGGCAGGGGGCTGCCACTGAAGCTTTCTTT. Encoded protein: CASSVGRQGAATEAFF.

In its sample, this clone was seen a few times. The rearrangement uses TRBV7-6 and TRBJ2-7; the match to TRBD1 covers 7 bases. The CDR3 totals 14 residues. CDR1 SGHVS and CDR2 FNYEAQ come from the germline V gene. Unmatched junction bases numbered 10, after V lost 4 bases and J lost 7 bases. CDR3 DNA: TGTGCCAGCAGCTCACTACAGGGGTGGAGGGAGCAGTACTTC. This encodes CASSSLQGWREQYF.

For the CDR3, the DNA is TGTGCCAGCAGGCAGGACAGGGGTGGATCTGGGGCCAACGTCCTGACTTTC. As protein: CASRQDRGGSGANVLTF. The chain combines TRBV7-3 with TRBJ2-6, with 9 bases aligning to TRBD1. The germline CDR1 and CDR2 sequences are SGHTA and FQGTGA. The CDR3 loop spans 17 amino acids. The V segment lost 6 bases and the J segment 1 base; nucleotides outside the gene matches: 7.

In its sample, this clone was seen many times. CDR3 in DNA: TGTGCCAGCAGCCTTGCCCGAGACAGATTTGGATCACCCCTCCACTTT. It is translated as CASSLARDRFGSPLHF. This rearrangement joins TRBV27 to TRBJ1-6; perhaps TRBD1 as D (5 bases). The CDR3 extends over 16 amino acids. Trimming stripped 6 bases from V and 10 bases from J, with 22 bases between. Germline V gives CDR1 MNHEY, CDR2 SMNVEV (reference sequence).

For the CDR3, the DNA is TGCGCCAGCAGCGAGGGAGACCCACTAGCAGAGCAGTACTTC. Protein sequence: CASSEGDPLAEQYF. The V gene is TRBV5-1, the J gene TRBJ2-7; D might be TRBD2 (6 bases). This CDR3 has 14 amino acids. Germline lookup yields CDR1 SGHRS and CDR2 YFSETQ. Trimming took off 4 bases at V and 7 bases at J, with 18 bases between the two ends.

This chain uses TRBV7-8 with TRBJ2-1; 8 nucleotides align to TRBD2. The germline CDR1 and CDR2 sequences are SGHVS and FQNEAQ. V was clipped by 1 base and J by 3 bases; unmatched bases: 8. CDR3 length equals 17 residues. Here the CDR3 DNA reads TGTGCCAGCAGCTTAGTGGGACTAGTTGGTCTCTACAATGAGCAGTTCTTC. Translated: CASSLVGLVGLYNEQFF.

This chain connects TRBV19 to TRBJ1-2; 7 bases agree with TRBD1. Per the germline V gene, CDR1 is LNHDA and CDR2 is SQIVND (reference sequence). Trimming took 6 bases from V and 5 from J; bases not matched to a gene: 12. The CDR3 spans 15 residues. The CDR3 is CASSQKGQLGYGYTF. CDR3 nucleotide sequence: TGTGCCAGTAGCCAAAAGGGACAGCTGGGATATGGCTACACCTTC.

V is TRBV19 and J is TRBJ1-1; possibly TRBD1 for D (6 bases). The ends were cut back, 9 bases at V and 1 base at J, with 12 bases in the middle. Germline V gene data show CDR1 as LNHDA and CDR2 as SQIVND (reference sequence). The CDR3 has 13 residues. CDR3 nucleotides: TGTGCCAGCACAGGGTTTACGAACACTGAAGCTTTCTTT. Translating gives CASTGFTNTEAFF.

The CDR3 nucleotides are TGTGCCAGCAGCTTAACATACTCAGGGAGGGCAGATACGCAGTATTTT. This encodes CASSLTYSGRADTQYF. This rearrangement joins TRBV7-3 to TRBJ2-3; 7 bases line up with TRBD2. Trimming at V came to 0 bases and at J to 4 bases, leaving 7 bases not matched to a gene. CDR1 SGHTA and CDR2 FQGTGA come from the germline V gene. This CDR3 region has 16 residues.

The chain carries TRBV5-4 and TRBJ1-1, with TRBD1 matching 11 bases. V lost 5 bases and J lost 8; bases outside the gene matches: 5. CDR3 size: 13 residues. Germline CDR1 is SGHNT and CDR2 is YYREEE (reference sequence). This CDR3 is CASRADRGREAFF. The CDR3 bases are TGTGCCAGCAGGGCGGACAGGGGGCGGGAAGCTTTCTTT.

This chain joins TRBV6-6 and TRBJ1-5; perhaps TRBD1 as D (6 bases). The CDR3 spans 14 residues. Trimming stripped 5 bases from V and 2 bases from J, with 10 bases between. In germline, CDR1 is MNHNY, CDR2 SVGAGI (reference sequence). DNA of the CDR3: TGTGCCAGCAGTCAACAGGGAGGCAATCAGCCCCAGCATTTT. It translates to CASSQQGGNQPQHF.

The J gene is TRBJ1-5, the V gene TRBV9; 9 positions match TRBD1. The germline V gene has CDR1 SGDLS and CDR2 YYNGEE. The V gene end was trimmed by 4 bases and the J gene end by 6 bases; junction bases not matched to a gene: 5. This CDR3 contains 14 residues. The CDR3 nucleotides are TGTGCCAGCAGCAAAACAGGGGGCGGTCAGCCCCAGCATTTT. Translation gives CASSKTGGGQPQHF. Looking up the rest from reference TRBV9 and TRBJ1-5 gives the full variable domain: DSGVTQTPKHLITATGQRVTLRCSPRSGDLSVYWYQQSLDQGLQFLIQYYNGEERAKGNILERFSAQQFPDLHSELNLSSLELGDSALYFCASSKTGGGQPQHFGDGTRLSIL.

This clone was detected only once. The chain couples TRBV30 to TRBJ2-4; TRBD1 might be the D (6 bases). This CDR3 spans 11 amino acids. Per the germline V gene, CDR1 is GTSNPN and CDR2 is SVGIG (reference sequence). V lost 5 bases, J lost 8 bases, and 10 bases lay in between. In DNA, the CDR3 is TGTGCCTGGGATAACAGGGACATTCAGTACTTC. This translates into CAWDNRDIQYF.

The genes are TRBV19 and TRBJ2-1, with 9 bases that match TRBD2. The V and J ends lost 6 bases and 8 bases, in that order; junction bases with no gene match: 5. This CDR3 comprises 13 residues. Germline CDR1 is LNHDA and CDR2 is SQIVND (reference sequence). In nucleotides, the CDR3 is TGTGCCAGTAGAAGGGGCGGGAGGGATGAGCAGTTCTTC. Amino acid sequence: CASRRGGRDEQFF.